This paragraph reports one TCR beta chain. Its antigen remains unidentified. Amplification used 60 Vbeta primers and 13 Jbeta primers. Here immunoSEQ multiplex PCR was the method, and the copy in TCRdb shows in-frame clones only, minus some. Counted here are approximately 140,000 clones, around 77% occurring once; the ten biggest clones make up approximately 2.3%. These data are taken from a study of cytomegalovirus exposure and HLA in healthy donors. Germline V gene data show CDR1 as MGHRA and CDR2 as YSYEKL. Trimming cost V 2 bases and J 8 bases, with 18 bases left between them. This CDR3 region has 15 residues. Whole-study results and caveats: The study reported that TCR beta sequences accurately predicted HLA-A and HLA-B alleles in most subjects. A previous analysis found most TCR beta V segments productive roughly 87% or roughly 30% of the time. When presence/absence was analysed, sequencing depth was taken to be roughly uniform across donors.

This clonotype was sampled from a man between 25 and 39 years old in good health and CMV-seronegative. The source material was PBMCs. This chain connects TRBV4-1 to TRBJ1-1; maybe TRBD1 (5 bases). For the CDR3, the DNA is TGCGCCAGCAGCCAATACCCCGCAGGGTCGGAAGAAGCTTTCTTT. This codes for CASSQYPAGSEEAFF.